A single sample is the source of the 26 T cell receptor beta chains below, sequenced in a study of T cell responses to AZD1222 COVID-19 vaccine. Produced via immunoSEQ multiplex PCR; TCRdb's table is partial and in-frame only. Among tens of thousands of clones listed, around 90% were seen once. The source material was peripheral blood, sampled on day 0 of AZD1222 vaccination. These receptors were obtained from an adult in good health.

The chain uses TRBV2 and TRBJ1-1; TRBD1 is a possible D gene (6 bases). The ends were cut back, 6 bases at V and 4 bases at J, with 12 bases in the middle. The CDR3 totals 13 residues. Per germline, CDR1 SNHLY and CDR2 FYNNEI. CDR3 protein: CASRPGQSTEAFF. CDR3 in DNA: TGTGCCAGCAGGCCCGGACAGAGCACTGAAGCTTTCTTT.

J is TRBJ2-2 and V is TRBV6-4, with D perhaps TRBD1 (5 bases). The CDR3 runs 14 residues. The V and J ends lost 3 bases and 4 bases respectively, with 9 bases between them. The V gene's germline CDR1 is MRHNA and CDR2 SNTAGT. In DNA, the CDR3 is TGTGCCAGCAGTGAATGGGGCAGCACCGGGGAGCTGTTTTTT. This encodes CASSEWGSTGELFF.

This clone was observed a single time. The gene calls are TRBV3-1 (or the pseudogene TRBV3-2) and TRBJ2-7, with D perhaps TRBD1 (6 bases). The length of the CDR3 is 15 residues. V was cut by 1 base and J by 0 bases, with 10 bases left in between. Germline-derived CDR1 and CDR2 are LGHDT and YNNKEL (reference sequence). For the CDR3, the DNA is TGTGCCAGCAGCCAAGGACAGGTCCCCTCCTACGAGCAGTACTTC. This gives the protein CASSQGQVPSYEQYF.

The chain links TRBV7-2 to TRBJ2-7, with 9 bases identical to TRBD1. Germline V gene data show CDR1 as SGHTA and CDR2 as FQGNSA. The V segment lost 4 bases and the J segment 4 bases; nucleotides outside the gene matches: 8. This CDR3 is 15 amino acids long. CDR3 amino acids: CASSYRDRDTYEQYF. The CDR3 bases are TGTGCCAGCAGCTACCGGGACAGGGACACGTACGAGCAGTACTTC.

The chain uses TRBV2 and TRBJ1-2; TRBD1 agrees at 9 bases. In germline, CDR1 is SNHLY, CDR2 FYNNEI. The CDR3 covers 13 residues. V was clipped by 6 bases and J by 5 bases; unmatched bases: 4. This CDR3 reads CASRPGQGYGYTF. The CDR3, as DNA: TGTGCCAGCAGACCGGGACAGGGTTATGGCTACACCTTC.

The gene calls are TRBV2 and TRBJ2-2, with TRBD1 matching 11 bases. Per the germline V gene, CDR1 is SNHLY and CDR2 is FYNNEI. V lost 6 bases and J lost 4; bases outside the gene matches: 7. The CDR3 covers 16 residues. CDR3: CASRQRTGGATGELFF. The CDR3, as DNA: TGTGCCAGCAGACAAAGGACAGGGGGCGCCACCGGGGAGCTGTTTTTT.

The chain joins TRBV5-1 to TRBJ2-7; 7 bases align to TRBD1. Germline V CDR1 and CDR2: SGHRS, YFSETQ. The CDR3 is 15 amino acids. J gave up 2 bases and V 4 bases, and 9 bases lay outside the gene matches. The CDR3 region is CASSPLTGAAYEQYF. CDR3 DNA sequence: TGCGCCAGCAGCCCCCTCACAGGGGCCGCCTACGAGCAGTACTTC.

This sequence joins TRBV7-2 and TRBJ2-5, with D perhaps TRBD1 (7 bases). The V end was cut by 5 bases, the J end by 5 bases, with 18 bases between. Germline CDR1 and CDR2: SGHTA and FQGNSA. The CDR3 consists of 15 residues. The CDR3 spells CASSQGQLGGETQYF. The CDR3 region has the DNA TGTGCCAGCAGCCAGGGACAGCTTGGGGGGGAGACCCAGTACTTC.

This chain joins TRBV19 and TRBJ1-5, with 8 bases identical to TRBD1. V lost 4 bases and J lost 6; bases outside the gene matches: 5. Germline lookup yields CDR1 LNHDA and CDR2 SQIVND (reference sequence). The CDR3 extends over 14 amino acids. This chain's CDR3 is CASSTQGAGQPQHF. CDR3 nucleotide sequence: TGTGCCAGTAGTACCCAGGGGGCCGGTCAGCCCCAGCATTTT.

V gene TRBV4-2 combines with J gene TRBJ2-6, with D possibly TRBD2 on 7 matching bases. Trimming removed 1 base from V and 0 bases from J, with 13 bases in between. Germline lookup yields CDR1 LGHNA and CDR2 YNFKEQ. The CDR3 has 18 residues. CDR3 amino acids: CASSQVGGLSSGANVLTF. CDR3 DNA sequence: TGTGCCAGCAGCCAAGTCGGGGGGCTAAGCTCTGGGGCCAACGTCCTGACTTTC.

This clone occurred a few times. This rearrangement joins TRBV10-3 to TRBJ2-7, with TRBD1 identical over 7 bases. The V segment lost 10 bases and the J segment 4 bases; nucleotides outside the gene matches: 13. This CDR3 has 14 residues. Germline V CDR1 and CDR2: ENHRY, SYGVKD. CDR3 nucleotides: TGTGCCACCAAGGGGGACAGCAGGGGGTACGAGCAGTACTTC. Translated: CATKGDSRGYEQYF.

This chain links TRBV19 with TRBJ2-5, with D unclear. Trimming took 5 bases from V and 5 from J, leaving 12 bases between them. The CDR3 runs to 13 residues. CDR1 is LNHDA, CDR2 SQIVND, per germline (reference sequence). CDR3 amino acids: CASSGSLEETQYF. CDR3 nucleotide sequence: TGTGCCAGTAGTGGTAGTTTGGAGGAGACCCAGTACTTC.

The genes are TRBV6-4 and TRBJ1-1; no clear D gene. The CDR3 has 13 residues. Germline V gene data show CDR1 as MRHNA and CDR2 as SNTAGT. V lost 3 bases and J lost 7, with 12 bases in between. The CDR3 bases are TGTGCCAGCAGTGAAACTCCCGAGCATGAAGCTTTCTTT. The encoded protein is CASSETPEHEAFF.

The chain has TRBV25-1 and TRBJ2-1, with D uncertain. V lost 2 bases and J 3 bases, leaving 5 bases between the germline ends. There are 13 residues in the CDR3. Germline values: CDR1 MGHDK, CDR2 SYGVNS. CDR3: CASSELNYNEQFF. Written as DNA, the CDR3 is TGTGCCAGCAGTGAACTCAACTACAATGAGCAGTTCTTC.

The rearrangement uses TRBV7-9 and TRBJ2-1; 11 nucleotides agree with TRBD2. Per germline, CDR1 SEHNR and CDR2 FQNEAQ (reference sequence). This CDR3 is 17 amino acids long. J gave up 7 bases and V 2 bases, and 10 bases lay outside the gene matches. Here the CDR3 reads CASSLSLLAGELNEQFF. The CDR3 nucleotides are TGTGCCAGCAGCTTAAGTTTACTAGCGGGAGAATTGAATGAGCAGTTCTTC.

V is TRBV7-2 and J is TRBJ2-3; no clear D. Trimming left V 0 bases short and J 2 bases short, with 12 bases between. Germline CDR1 is SGHTA and CDR2 is FQGNSA. This CDR3 has 16 amino acids. CDR3 DNA sequence: TGTGCCAGCAGCTTAGCAGGCCCCAGGAACACAGATACGCAGTATTTT. Its protein product is CASSLAGPRNTDTQYF.

This sequence joins TRBV13 and TRBJ2-7, with 7 bases aligning to TRBD1. The germline V gene has CDR1 PRHDT and CDR2 FYEKMQ (reference sequence). The CDR3 has 15 residues. J was trimmed by 4 bases and V by 2 bases; bases with no gene match: 8. The CDR3 is CASSLRQGIRYEQYF. In DNA, the CDR3 is TGTGCCAGCAGCTTACGACAGGGTATTAGGTACGAGCAGTACTTC.

The chain is built from TRBV6-2 or TRBV6-3 and TRBJ1-1; no firm D call. Germline V gene lookup returns CDR1 MNHEY and CDR2 SVGEGT. The CDR3 sequence is 13 residues long. Trimming left V 1 base short and J 2 bases short, with 5 bases between. The CDR3 coding sequence is TGTGCCAGCAGTTACTGGAGAAACACTGAAGCTTTCTTT. It specifies CASSYWRNTEAFF.

The chain employs TRBV6-5 and TRBJ2-7, with D perhaps TRBD2 (5 bases). The CDR3 totals 15 residues. Deletions cut 0 bases from V and 1 base from J, with 10 bases between. Germline CDR1 MNHEY, CDR2 SVGAGI. The CDR3 region is CASSYSTMGSYEQYF. The CDR3 nucleotides read TGTGCCAGCAGTTACTCGACTATGGGATCCTACGAGCAGTACTTC.

The chain employs TRBV2 and TRBJ2-7, with D perhaps TRBD1 (6 bases). CDR3 length: 13 amino acids. Germline V gene data show CDR1 as SNHLY and CDR2 as FYNNEI. Trimming cost V 7 bases and J 0 bases, with 10 bases left between them. The CDR3 sequence is CASKGDNSYEQYF. CDR3 coding DNA: TGTGCCAGCAAAGGGGACAACTCCTACGAGCAGTACTTC.

This clone was recorded only once. The genes are TRBV7-2 and TRBJ2-1; no clear D. From germline, CDR1 is SGHTA and CDR2 FQGNSA. This CDR3 is 13 amino acids long. Trimming took off 3 bases at V and 8 bases at J, with 11 bases between the two ends. The CDR3 sequence is CASSLGHGDEQFF. The CDR3 bases are TGTGCCAGCAGCTTGGGCCACGGCGATGAGCAGTTCTTC. Complete variable domain (other parts from reference TRBV7-2 and TRBJ2-1): GAGVSQSPSNKVTEKGKDVELRCDPISGHTALYWYRQSLGQGLEFLIYFQGNSAPDKSGLPSDRFSAERTGGSVSTLTIQRTQQEDSAVYLCASSLGHGDEQFFGPGTRLTVL.

This chain connects TRBV20-1 to TRBJ1-2, with D unresolved. The CDR3 contains 11 residues. The germline V and J ends were trimmed by 4 bases and 4 bases, with 7 bases remaining between them. Germline V lookup: CDR1 DFQATT, CDR2 SNEGSKA (reference sequence). The CDR3 sequence is CSAKKPYGYTF. The CDR3, as DNA: TGCAGTGCTAAAAAACCCTATGGCTACACCTTC.

The chain carries TRBV6-1 and TRBJ2-5; no definite D call. With 3 bases removed from V and 1 base from J, the gap between germline ends came to 6 bases. Germline CDR1 reads MNHNS; CDR2 reads SASEGT. The length of the CDR3 is 13 residues. CDR3: CASSDVLQETQYF. The DNA for the CDR3 is TGTGCCAGCAGTGACGTACTCCAAGAGACCCAGTACTTC.

This clone was recorded once. The J gene is TRBJ2-7, the V gene TRBV28; a possible D gene is TRBD2 (5 bases). V was shortened by 3 bases and J by 0 bases, with 21 bases between the two germline ends. Germline CDR1 is MDHEN and CDR2 is SYDVKM. The CDR3 loop spans 18 amino acids. The CDR3 DNA reads TGTGCCAGCAGTTTTCCGCCCGGTTCAGCGGAAGGCTCCTACGAGCAGTACTTC. The encoded protein is CASSFPPGSAEGSYEQYF.

The table lists this clone with a count of one. This chain links TRBV6-2 or TRBV6-3 with TRBJ2-6; D unresolved. Germline CDR1 reads MNHEY; CDR2 reads SVGEGT. The CDR3 consists of 14 residues. V was shortened by 5 bases and J by 2 bases, with 7 bases between the two germline ends. The CDR3, as DNA: TGTGCCAGCAGTCCACCTACTGGGGCCAACGTCCTGACTTTC. It yields the protein CASSPPTGANVLTF.

V usage is TRBV6-1 and J usage is TRBJ2-7, with D unclear. Trimming left V 0 bases short and J 3 bases short, with 9 bases between. Germline values: CDR1 MNHNS, CDR2 SASEGT. The length of the CDR3 is 14 residues. The CDR3 DNA reads TGTGCCAGCAGTGAAGCCTCCCTGAGCTACGAGCAGTACTTC. It encodes CASSEASLSYEQYF.